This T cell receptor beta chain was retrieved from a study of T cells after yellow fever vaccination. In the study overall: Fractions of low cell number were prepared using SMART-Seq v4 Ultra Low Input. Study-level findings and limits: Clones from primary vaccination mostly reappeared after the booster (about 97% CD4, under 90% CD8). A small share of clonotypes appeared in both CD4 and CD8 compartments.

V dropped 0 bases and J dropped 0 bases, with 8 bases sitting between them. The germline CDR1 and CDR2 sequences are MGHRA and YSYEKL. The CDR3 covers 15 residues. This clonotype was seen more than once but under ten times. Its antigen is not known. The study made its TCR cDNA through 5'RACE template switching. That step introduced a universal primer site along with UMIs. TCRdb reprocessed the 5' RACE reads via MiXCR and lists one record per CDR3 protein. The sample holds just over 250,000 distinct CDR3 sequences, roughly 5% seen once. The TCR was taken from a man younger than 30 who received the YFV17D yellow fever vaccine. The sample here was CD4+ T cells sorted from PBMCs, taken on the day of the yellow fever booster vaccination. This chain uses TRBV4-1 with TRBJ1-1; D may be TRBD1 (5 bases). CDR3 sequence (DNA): TGCGCCAGCAGCCAAGATGGGGGTATGAACACTGAAGCTTTCTTT. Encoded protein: CASSQDGGMNTEAFF.